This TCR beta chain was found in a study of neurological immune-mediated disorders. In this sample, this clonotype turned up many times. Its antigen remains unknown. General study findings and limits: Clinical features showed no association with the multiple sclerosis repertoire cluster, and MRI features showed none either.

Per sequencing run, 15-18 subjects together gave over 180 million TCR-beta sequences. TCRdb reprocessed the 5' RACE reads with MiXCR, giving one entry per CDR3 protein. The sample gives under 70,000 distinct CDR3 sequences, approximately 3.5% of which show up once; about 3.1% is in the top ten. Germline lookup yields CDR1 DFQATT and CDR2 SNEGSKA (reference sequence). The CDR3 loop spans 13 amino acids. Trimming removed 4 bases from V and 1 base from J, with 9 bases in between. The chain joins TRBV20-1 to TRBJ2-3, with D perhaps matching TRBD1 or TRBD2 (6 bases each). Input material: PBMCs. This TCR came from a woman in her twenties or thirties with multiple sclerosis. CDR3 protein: CSAKGGRTDTQYF. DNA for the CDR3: TGCAGTGCTAAGGGGGGTCGCACAGATACGCAGTATTTT.